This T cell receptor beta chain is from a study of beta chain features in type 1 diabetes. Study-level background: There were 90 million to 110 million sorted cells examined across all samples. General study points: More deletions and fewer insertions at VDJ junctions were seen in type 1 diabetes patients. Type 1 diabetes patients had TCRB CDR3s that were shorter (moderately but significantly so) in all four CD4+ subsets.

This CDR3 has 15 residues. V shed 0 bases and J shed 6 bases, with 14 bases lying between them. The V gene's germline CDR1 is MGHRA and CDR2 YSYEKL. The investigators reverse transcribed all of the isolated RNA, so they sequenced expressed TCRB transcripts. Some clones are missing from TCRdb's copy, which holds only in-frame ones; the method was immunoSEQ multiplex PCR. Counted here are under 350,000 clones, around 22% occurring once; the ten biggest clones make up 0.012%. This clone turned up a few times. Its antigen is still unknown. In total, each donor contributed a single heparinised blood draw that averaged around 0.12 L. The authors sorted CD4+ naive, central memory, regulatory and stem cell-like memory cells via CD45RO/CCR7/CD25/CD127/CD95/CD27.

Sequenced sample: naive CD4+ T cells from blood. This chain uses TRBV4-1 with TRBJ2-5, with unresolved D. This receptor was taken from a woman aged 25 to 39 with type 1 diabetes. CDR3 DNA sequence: TGCGCCAGCAGCCAAGATTGGGTTAGCCCGAAGACCCAGTACTTC. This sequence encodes CASSQDWVSPKTQYF.